This TCR beta chain stems from a study of CD8+CD57+ T cells in acquired aplastic anemia. Genomic DNA templated the TCR beta VDJ and CDR3 profiling. Using its own MiXCR run on the reads, TCRdb lists one record per CDR3 protein. The sample carries 200,000 or so distinct CDR3 sequences, 64% recorded once. The sequenced sample consisted of sorted CD4+, CD8+, or CD8+CD57+ T cells (not recorded which) from PBMCs. This clonotype was obtained from a human donor with severe aplastic anemia or a healthy control (not recorded which).

This CDR3 reads CASSHLGHYGYTF. The CDR3, as DNA: TGTGCCAGCAGCCATTTGGGACACTATGGCTACACCTTC. This chain joins TRBV7-9 and TRBJ1-2, with TRBD1 as a possible D gene (5 bases). Trimming removed 5 bases at V and 3 bases at J, with 10 bases between. Looked up from germline, CDR1 is SEHNR and CDR2 is FQNEAQ (reference sequence). CDR3 length: 13 residues.